This T cell receptor (beta chain) originates from a study of blood T cell repertoires in COVID-19. Study information: Specimens from acute and convalescent COVID-19 originated in the United States, Italy and Spain. The analysed material was cDNA or gDNA that came from T cells, B-cell-depleted T cells, or PBMCs.

How the authors handled the data: Amplification of reference gene primers provided the estimated nucleated cell counts. Sequencing used immunoSEQ multiplex PCR; TCRdb keeps in-frame clones, though not all of them. The D gene and trimming were derived from the DNA, and the V and J assignments and clone size from that table. The sample includes 100,000 or so clones, around 90% of them seen just once. V lost 2 bases and J lost 2, with 14 bases in between. The germline V gene encodes CDR1 MNHEY and CDR2 SVGEGT. This CDR3 has 16 amino acids. Sequencing was done on a sample of peripheral blood. This chain uses TRBV6-2 or TRBV6-3 with TRBJ2-3; D remains ambiguous. This clonotype was sampled from a woman aged 55-75 years with acute or convalescent COVID-19. The CDR3 loop reads CASSYEAQSDTDTQYF. CDR3 DNA sequence: TGTGCCAGCAGTTACGAAGCCCAATCTGACACAGATACGCAGTATTTT.